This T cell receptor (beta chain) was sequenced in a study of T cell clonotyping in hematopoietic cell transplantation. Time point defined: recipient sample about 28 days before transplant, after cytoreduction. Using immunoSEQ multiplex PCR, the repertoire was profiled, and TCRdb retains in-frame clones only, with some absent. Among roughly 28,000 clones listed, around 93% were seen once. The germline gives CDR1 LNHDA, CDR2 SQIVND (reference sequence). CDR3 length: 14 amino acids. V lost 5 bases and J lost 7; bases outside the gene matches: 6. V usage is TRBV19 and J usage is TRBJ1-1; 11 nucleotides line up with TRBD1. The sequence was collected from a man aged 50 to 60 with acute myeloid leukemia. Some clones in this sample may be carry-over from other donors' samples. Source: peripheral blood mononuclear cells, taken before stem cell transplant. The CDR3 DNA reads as TGTGCCAGTAGTCCACGGGACAGGGGGAATGAAGCTTTCTTT. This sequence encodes CASSPRDRGNEAFF.